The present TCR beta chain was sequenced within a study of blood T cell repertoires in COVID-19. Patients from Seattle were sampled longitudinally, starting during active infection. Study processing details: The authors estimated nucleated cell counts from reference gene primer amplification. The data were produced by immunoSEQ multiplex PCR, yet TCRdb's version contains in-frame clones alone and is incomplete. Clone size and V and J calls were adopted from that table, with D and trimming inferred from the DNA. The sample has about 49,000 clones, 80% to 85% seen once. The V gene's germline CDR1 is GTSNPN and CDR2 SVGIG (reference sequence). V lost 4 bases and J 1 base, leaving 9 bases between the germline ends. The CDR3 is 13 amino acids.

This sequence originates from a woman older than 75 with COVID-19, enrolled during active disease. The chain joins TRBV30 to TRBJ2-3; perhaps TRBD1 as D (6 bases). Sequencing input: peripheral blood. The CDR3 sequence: CAWNRERTDTQYF. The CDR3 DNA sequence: TGTGCCTGGAACAGGGAGCGCACAGATACGCAGTATTTT.